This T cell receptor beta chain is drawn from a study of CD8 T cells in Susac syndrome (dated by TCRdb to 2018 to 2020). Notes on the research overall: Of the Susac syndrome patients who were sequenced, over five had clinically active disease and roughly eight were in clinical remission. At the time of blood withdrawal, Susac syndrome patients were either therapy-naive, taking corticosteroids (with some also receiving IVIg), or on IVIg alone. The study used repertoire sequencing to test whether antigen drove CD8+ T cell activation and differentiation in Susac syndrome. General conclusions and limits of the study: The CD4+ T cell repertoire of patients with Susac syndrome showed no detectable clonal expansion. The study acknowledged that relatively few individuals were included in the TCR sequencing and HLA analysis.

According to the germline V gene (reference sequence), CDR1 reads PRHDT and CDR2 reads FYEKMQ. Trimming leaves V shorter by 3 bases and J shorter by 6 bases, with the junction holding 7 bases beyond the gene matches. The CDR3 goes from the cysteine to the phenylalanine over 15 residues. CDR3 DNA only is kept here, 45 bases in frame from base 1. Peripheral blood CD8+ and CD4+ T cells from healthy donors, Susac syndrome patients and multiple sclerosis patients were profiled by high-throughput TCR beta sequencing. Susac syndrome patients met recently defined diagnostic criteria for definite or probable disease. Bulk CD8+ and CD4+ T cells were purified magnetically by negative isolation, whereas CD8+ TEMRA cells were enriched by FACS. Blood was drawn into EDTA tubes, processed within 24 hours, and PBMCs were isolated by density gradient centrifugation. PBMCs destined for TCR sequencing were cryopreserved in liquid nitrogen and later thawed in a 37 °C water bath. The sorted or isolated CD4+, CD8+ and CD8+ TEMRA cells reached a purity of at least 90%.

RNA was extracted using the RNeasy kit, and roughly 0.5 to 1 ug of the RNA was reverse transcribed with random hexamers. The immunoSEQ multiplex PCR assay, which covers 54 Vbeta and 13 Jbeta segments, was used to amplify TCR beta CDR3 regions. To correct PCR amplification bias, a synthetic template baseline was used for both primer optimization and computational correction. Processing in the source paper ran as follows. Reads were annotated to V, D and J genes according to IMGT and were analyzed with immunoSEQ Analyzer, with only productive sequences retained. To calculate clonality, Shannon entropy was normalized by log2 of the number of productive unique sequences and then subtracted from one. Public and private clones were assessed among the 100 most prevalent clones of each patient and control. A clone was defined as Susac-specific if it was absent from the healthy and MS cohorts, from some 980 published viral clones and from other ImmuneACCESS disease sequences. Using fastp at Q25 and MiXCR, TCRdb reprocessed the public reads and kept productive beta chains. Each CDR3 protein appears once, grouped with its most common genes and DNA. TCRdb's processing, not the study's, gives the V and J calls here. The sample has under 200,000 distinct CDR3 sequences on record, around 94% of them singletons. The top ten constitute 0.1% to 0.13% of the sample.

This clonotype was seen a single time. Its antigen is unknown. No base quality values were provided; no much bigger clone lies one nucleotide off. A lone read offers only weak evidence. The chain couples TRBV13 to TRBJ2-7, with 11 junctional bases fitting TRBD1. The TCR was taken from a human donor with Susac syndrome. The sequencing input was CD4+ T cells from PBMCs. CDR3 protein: CASSFPGQGAGEQYF. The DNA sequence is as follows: TGTGCCAGCAGCTTCCCCGGACAGGGGGCGGGCGAGCAGTACTTC. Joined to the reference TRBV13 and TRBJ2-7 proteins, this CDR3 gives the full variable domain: AAGVIQSPRHLIKEKRETATLKCYPIPRHDTVYWYQQGPGQDPQFLISFYEKMQSDKGSIPDRFSAQQFSDYHSELNMSSLELGDSALYFCASSFPGQGAGEQYFGPGTRLTVT.